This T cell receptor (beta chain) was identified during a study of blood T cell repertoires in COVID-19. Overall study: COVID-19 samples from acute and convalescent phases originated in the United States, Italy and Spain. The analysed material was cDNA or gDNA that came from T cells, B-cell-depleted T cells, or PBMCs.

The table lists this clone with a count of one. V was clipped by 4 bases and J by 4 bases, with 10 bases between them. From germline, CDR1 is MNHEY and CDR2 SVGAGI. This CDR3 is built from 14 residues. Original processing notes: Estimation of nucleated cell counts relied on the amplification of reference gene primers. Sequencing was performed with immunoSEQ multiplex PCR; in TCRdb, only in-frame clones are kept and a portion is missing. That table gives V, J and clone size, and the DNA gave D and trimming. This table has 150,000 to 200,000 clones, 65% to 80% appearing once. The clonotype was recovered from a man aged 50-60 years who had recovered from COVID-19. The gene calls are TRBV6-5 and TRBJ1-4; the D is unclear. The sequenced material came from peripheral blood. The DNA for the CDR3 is TGTGCCAGCAGTTCCGGGATTAGTAATGAAAAACTGTTTTTT. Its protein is CASSSGISNEKLFF.